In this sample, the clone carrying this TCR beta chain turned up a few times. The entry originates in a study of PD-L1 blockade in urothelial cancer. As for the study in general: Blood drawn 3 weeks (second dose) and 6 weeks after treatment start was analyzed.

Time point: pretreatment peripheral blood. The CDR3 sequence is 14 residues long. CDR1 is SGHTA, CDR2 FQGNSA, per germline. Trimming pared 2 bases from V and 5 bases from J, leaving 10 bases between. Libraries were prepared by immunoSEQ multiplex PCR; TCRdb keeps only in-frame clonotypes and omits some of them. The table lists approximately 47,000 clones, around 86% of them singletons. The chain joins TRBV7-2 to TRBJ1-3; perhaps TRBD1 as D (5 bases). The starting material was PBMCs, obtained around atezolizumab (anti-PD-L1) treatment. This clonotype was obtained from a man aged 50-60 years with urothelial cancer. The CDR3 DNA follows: TGTGCCAGCAGCTTACAGGGTAGTAGAAACACCATATATTTT. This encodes CASSLQGSRNTIYF.